The 32 T cell receptor beta chains presented below share a single source sample, sequenced in a study of T-cell memory formation after mild COVID-19. One entry per CDR3 protein, called by TCRdb with MiXCR from the 5' RACE reads. Of 250,000 to 400,000 distinct CDR3 sequences detected, over 11% appear once; the ten largest clones hold 21%. Source material: PBMCs or a T cell subset sorted from them (not recorded which). The receptor source for this set is a man younger than 35 who had mild COVID-19 (a few samples of this study predate the infection). Cell type and time point are not known.

The chain couples TRBV20-1 to TRBJ1-1; D is uncertain. Germline V gene lookup returns CDR1 DFQATT and CDR2 SNEGSKA (reference sequence). This CDR3 region has 11 residues. The V gene lost 2 bases and the J gene lost 7 bases, with 8 bases spanning the gap. CDR3 protein: CSARNTFEAFF. In nucleotides, the CDR3 is TGCAGTGCTAGAAATACATTTGAAGCTTTCTTT.

This clonotype was seen only a few times. The V call is TRBV11-1, the J call TRBJ2-7; 9 bases align to TRBD2. V shed 2 bases, J shed 0 bases, and the junction held 8 bases outside the gene matches. CDR3 length: 17 residues. Per germline, CDR1 SGHAT and CDR2 FQDESV (reference sequence). In DNA form, the CDR3 reads TGTGCCAGCAGCTTAACCGGGACTAGCATGAGCTCCTACGAGCAGTACGTC. Translated: CASSLTGTSMSSYEQYV.

This clonotype was seen ten or more times. The chain uses TRBV7-2 and TRBJ2-3; maybe TRBD1 (7 bases). Germline-derived CDR1 and CDR2 are SGHTA and FQGNSA. V lost 6 bases and J lost 6, with 13 bases in between. The CDR3 is 13 residues long. CDR3 loop: CASSFQGGDTQYF. As DNA, the CDR3 is TGTGCCAGCAGTTTTCAGGGGGGTGATACGCAGTATTTT. Full variable domain (missing parts from reference TRBV7-2 and TRBJ2-3): GAGVSQSPSNKVTEKGKDVELRCDPISGHTALYWYRQSLGQGLEFLIYFQGNSAPDKSGLPSDRFSAERTGGSVSTLTIQRTQQEDSAVYLCASSFQGGDTQYFGPGTRLTVL.

This clonotype was seen a few times. V gene TRBV20-1 combines with J gene TRBJ2-2; D remains unclear. The CDR3 loop spans 12 amino acids. V gave up 3 bases and J gave up 3 bases, with 5 bases separating them. Germline V lookup: CDR1 DFQATT, CDR2 SNEGSKA (reference sequence). CDR3 amino acids: CSARGYTGELFF. The CDR3 DNA is TGCAGTGCTAGGGGATACACCGGGGAGCTGTTTTTT.

This clonotype occurred a few times. The chain has TRBV2 and TRBJ2-3; D not resolved. The length of the CDR3 is 11 residues. Trimming left V 3 bases short and J 9 bases short, with 7 bases between. Looked up from germline, CDR1 is SNHLY and CDR2 is FYNNEI. The CDR3 DNA follows: TGTGCCAGCAGTGATTCCTGGACGCAGTATTTT. Its protein product is CASSDSWTQYF.

In this sample, this clonotype turned up a few times. The chain carries TRBV10-3 and TRBJ1-2; maybe TRBD1 (5 bases). CDR1 ENHRY and CDR2 SYGVKD come from the germline V gene. Trimming cost V 5 bases and J 6 bases, with 10 bases left between them. This CDR3 has 12 amino acids. This CDR3 is CAISQGSNGYTF. The CDR3 bases are TGTGCCATCAGTCAGGGATCAAATGGCTACACCTTC.

This clonotype was seen ten or more times. The V gene is TRBV5-1, the J gene TRBJ2-3; 8 nucleotides align to TRBD1. CDR3 size: 15 residues. The germline V gene encodes CDR1 SGHRS and CDR2 YFSETQ. J lost 1 base, V lost 4 bases, and 5 bases had no gene match. The DNA for the CDR3 is TGCGCCAGCAGCCCCACAGGGGGAGGCACAGATACGCAGTATTTT. It yields the protein CASSPTGGGTDTQYF.

This clonotype was seen a few times. The chain uses TRBV29-1 and TRBJ2-6, with D hard to call. CDR1 SQVTM and CDR2 ANQGSEA come from the germline V gene. V lost 3 bases to trimming and J lost 1 base, with 7 bases between them. This CDR3 spans 14 amino acids. The CDR3 DNA sequence: TGCAGCGTTGAGGCTGTGTCTGGGGCCAACGTCCTGACTTTC. It codes for CSVEAVSGANVLTF.

This clonotype was detected only a few times. The chain carries TRBV9 and TRBJ2-7, with D maybe TRBD1 (5 bases). Germline-derived CDR1 and CDR2 are SGDLS and YYNGEE. The CDR3 runs 14 residues. Trimming pared 4 bases from V and 0 bases from J, leaving 11 bases between. For the CDR3, the DNA is TGTGCCAGCAGCTCCTCAGGGCACTCCTACGAGCAGTACTTC. Its protein product is CASSSSGHSYEQYF.

V is TRBV12-3 or TRBV12-4 and J is TRBJ1-2; the D gene is possibly TRBD1 (6 bases). The CDR3 spans 15 residues. V dropped 4 bases and J dropped 10 bases, with 22 bases sitting between them. The CDR3 nucleotides read TGTGCCAGCAGTTCGGCGGGGGCGCTGAATAAAGTCTACACCTTC. This codes for CASSSAGALNKVYTF.

This clonotype was counted only a few times. The chain employs TRBV5-1 and TRBJ1-4; D unclear. Trimming took 0 bases from V and 8 from J, leaving 8 bases between them. CDR1 is SGHRS, CDR2 YFSETQ, per germline. The CDR3 consists of 13 residues. In nucleotides, the CDR3 is TGCGCCAGCAGCTTGGCCCAGGAAGAAAAACTGTTTTTT. Translated: CASSLAQEEKLFF.

In its sample, this clonotype was seen a few times. V usage is TRBV6-2 or TRBV6-3 and J usage is TRBJ2-7; D ambiguous. The CDR3 runs 14 residues. Germline CDR1 and CDR2: MNHEY and SVGEGT. Trimming took 0 bases from V and 2 from J, leaving 8 bases between them. The CDR3 DNA is TGTGCCAGCAGTTACTCTGGATCCGCCTACGAGCAGTACGTC. It yields the protein CASSYSGSAYEQYV.

A word on this clonotype: Germline is not matched at one junction end, which may reflect a read error. The chain links TRBV7-3 to TRBJ2-1, with 8 nucleotides matching TRBD2. The germline V gene encodes CDR1 SGHTA and CDR2 FQGTGA. The CDR3 extends over 16 amino acids. DNA of the CDR3: TGTGCCAGCAGCTCCCGGGGGGGCAATGGGGACAATGAGCAGTTATTC. This gives the protein CASSSRGGNGDNEQLF.

This clonotype was detected ten times or more. V usage is TRBV25-1 and J usage is TRBJ2-1, with D unresolved. The germline V gene encodes CDR1 MGHDK and CDR2 SYGVNS. There are 13 residues in the CDR3. The V end lost 3 bases, the J end lost 7 bases, and 10 bases lay between the germline ends. CDR3 bases: TGTGCCAGCAGTGATGGGTGGGCGAATGAGCAGTTCTTC. Amino acid sequence: CASSDGWANEQFF.

The table lists this clonotype with a few counts. The chain couples TRBV7-6 to TRBJ2-6, with D tentatively TRBD1 or TRBD2 (5 bases each). The CDR3 consists of 17 residues. Between the trimmed V and J ends, which lost 0 bases and 3 bases, there was a span of 12 bases. Per the germline V gene, CDR1 is SGHVS and CDR2 is FNYEAQ. The CDR3 spells CASSLAGLASGANVLTF. The CDR3 DNA is TGTGCCAGCAGCTTAGCGGGGCTAGCAAGTGGGGCCAACGTCCTGACTTTC.

This clonotype was seen repeatedly, ten times or more. V is TRBV7-2 and J is TRBJ1-4, with D perhaps matching TRBD1 (6 bases). The CDR3 is 14 amino acids. The V gene lost 4 bases and the J gene lost 5 bases, with 11 bases spanning the gap. Germline V gives CDR1 SGHTA, CDR2 FQGNSA. In DNA, the CDR3 is TGTGCCAGCAGCTGGGGGGGCGGAAATGAAAAACTGTTTTTT. Translating gives CASSWGGGNEKLFF.

This clonotype has only a few counts. CDR3 nucleotides: TGTGCCAGCAGCTCGCAGGGATCCTACGAGCAGTACTTC. Translated: CASSSQGSYEQYF. This chain links TRBV11-2 with TRBJ2-7; the D gene is possibly TRBD1 (5 bases). The CDR3 loop spans 13 amino acids. The germline V and J ends were trimmed by 4 bases and 1 base, with 8 bases remaining between them. Per the germline V gene, CDR1 is SGHAT and CDR2 is FQNNGV.

The genes are TRBV5-1 and TRBJ2-5; either TRBD1 or TRBD2 may supply D (5 bases each). This CDR3 comprises 16 residues. CDR1 and CDR2 (germline): SGHRS, YFSETQ. The V gene lost 4 bases and the J gene lost 3 bases, with 19 bases spanning the gap. The CDR3 spells CASSPMNAGTEETQYF. CDR3 nucleotide sequence: TGCGCCAGCAGCCCTATGAACGCCGGGACGGAAGAGACCCAGTACTTC.

Many counts were recorded for this clonotype. The rearrangement uses TRBV7-8 and TRBJ1-3; D not resolved. CDR1 is SGHVS and CDR2 is FQNEAQ in the germline V gene. Trimming stripped 1 base from V and 7 bases from J, with 14 bases between. The CDR3 extends over 15 amino acids. The CDR3 region has the DNA TGTGCCAGCAGCTTAGTGGACCGGTCGAGGAACACCATATATTTT. Translation gives CASSLVDRSRNTIYF.

The rearrangement joins TRBV7-9 to TRBJ1-3; unclear D gene. CDR1 is SEHNR and CDR2 is FQNEAQ in the germline V gene (reference sequence). The CDR3 is 13 residues long. V was cut by 1 base and J by 5 bases, with 6 bases left in between. The CDR3 loop reads CASSLGTRNTIYF. The CDR3 DNA reads TGTGCCAGCAGCTTAGGGACTCGAAACACCATATATTTT.

This clonotype was found a few times. CDR3 in DNA: TGTGCCAGCAGCCATCACGAAGGGCCAACGTACGAGCAGTACTTC. The encoded protein is CASSHHEGPTYEQYF. The V call is TRBV11-2, the J call TRBJ2-7; the D is unclear. CDR1 and CDR2 from the germline V gene are SGHAT and FQNNGV. V lost 5 bases and J lost 4, with 18 bases in between. The CDR3 has 15 amino acids.

This chain links TRBV6-5 with TRBJ1-4; D might be TRBD1 (6 bases). Trimming shortened V by 2 bases and J by 0 bases, and 10 bases separated the two germline ends. CDR1 is MNHEY and CDR2 is SVGAGI in the germline V gene. The CDR3 is 16 amino acids. The CDR3 is CASSYRGKATNEKLFF. The DNA for the CDR3 is TGTGCCAGCAGTTACAGGGGGAAGGCAACTAATGAAAAACTGTTTTTT.

This clonotype turned up a few times. The V call is TRBV9, the J call TRBJ2-3; 8 bases align to TRBD1. Germline CDR1 and CDR2: SGDLS and YYNGEE. This CDR3 is 16 amino acids long. V shed 0 bases, J shed 3 bases, and the junction held 6 bases outside the gene matches. This chain's CDR3 is CASSVDRGVVTDTQYF. The CDR3 coding sequence is TGTGCCAGCAGCGTAGACAGGGGGGTGGTGACAGATACGCAGTATTTT.

This clonotype has a handful of counts. The chain couples TRBV7-2 to TRBJ2-1; tentative D call: TRBD2 (6 bases). The CDR3 is made up of 16 amino acids. CDR1 is SGHTA, CDR2 FQGNSA, per germline. Trimming stripped 3 bases from V and 8 bases from J, with 20 bases between. The CDR3 DNA sequence: TGTGCCAGCAGCTTTTGGGCGGGCGGGGTGGCCGATGAGCAGTTCTTC. It codes for CASSFWAGGVADEQFF.

This chain links TRBV3-1 with TRBJ2-7; possibly TRBD2 for D (6 bases). The CDR3 consists of 15 residues. V lost 2 bases and J 2 bases, leaving 13 bases between the germline ends. The germline CDR1 and CDR2 sequences are LGHDT and YNNKEL (reference sequence). CDR3 sequence (DNA): TGTGCCAGCAGCCAAATGAGGAGGGGCCCCTACGAGCAGTACTTC. This sequence encodes CASSQMRRGPYEQYF.

The gene calls are TRBV4-3 and TRBJ1-2; a weak D match, TRBD1 (6 bases). Germline V lookup: CDR1 LGHNA, CDR2 YSLEER. This CDR3 is built from 14 residues. CDR3 DNA: TGCGATACCCCTTCGGGGAAGGGGGGCGCTGGCTACACCTTC. Protein: CDTPSGKGGAGYTF.

This clonotype was counted at least ten times. V usage is TRBV7-2 and J usage is TRBJ2-7, with a tentative D call TRBD1 (5 bases). The CDR3 runs 10 residues. Germline values: CDR1 SGHTA, CDR2 FQGNSA. Trimming took off 9 bases at V and 2 bases at J, with 5 bases between the two ends. As DNA, the CDR3 is TGTGCCAGGGACACCTACGAGCAGTACTTC. It yields the protein CARDTYEQYF.

V usage is TRBV7-2 and J usage is TRBJ1-1; 9 nucleotides agree with TRBD1. CDR1 is SGHTA, CDR2 FQGNSA, per germline. The CDR3 extends over 17 amino acids. The V gene end was trimmed by 5 bases and the J gene end by 4 bases; junction bases not matched to a gene: 14. This CDR3 reads CASSLTGGLSRGTEAFF. CDR3 coding DNA: TGTGCCAGCAGCCTTACAGGGGGCCTCTCTCGTGGCACTGAAGCTTTCTTT.

This clonotype was detected a few times. The gene calls are TRBV5-1 and TRBJ2-7, with 8 bases fitting TRBD1. There are 14 residues in the CDR3. V dropped 1 base and J dropped 2; count of bases not matched to a gene: 2. In germline, CDR1 is SGHRS, CDR2 YFSETQ. CDR3 region: CASSLTGGTYEQYF. The CDR3 bases are TGCGCCAGCAGCTTGACAGGGGGAACCTACGAGCAGTACTTC.

The chain joins TRBV7-9 to TRBJ1-6; the D gene is possibly TRBD1 (5 bases). The length of the CDR3 is 15 residues. CDR1 is SEHNR and CDR2 is FQNEAQ in the germline V gene (reference sequence). Trimming removed 5 bases from V and 6 bases from J, with 14 bases in between. The CDR3 region has the DNA TGTGCCAGCAGCGCCAGGCAGGGCTCTAATTCACCCCTCCACTTT. Its protein product is CASSARQGSNSPLHF.

In its sample, this clonotype was seen a few times. The chain has TRBV27 and TRBJ2-1, with TRBD1 as a possible D gene (6 bases). Trimming removed 6 bases at V and 0 bases at J, with 15 bases between. The CDR3 runs to 16 residues. Germline CDR1 MNHEY, CDR2 SMNVEV (reference sequence). CDR3 in amino acids: CASSTTRGPSYNEQFF. The CDR3 DNA sequence: TGTGCCAGCAGCACCACCAGGGGTCCCTCCTACAATGAGCAGTTCTTC.

In its sample, this clonotype was seen a few times. The V call is TRBV7-9, the J call TRBJ1-6; a possible D gene is TRBD1 (5 bases). V was shortened by 2 bases and J by 9 bases, with 14 bases between the two germline ends. Germline V gene lookup returns CDR1 SEHNR and CDR2 FQNEAQ (reference sequence). The length of the CDR3 is 15 residues. The CDR3 is CASSLSWDGFSPLHF. The CDR3 coding sequence is TGTGCCAGCAGCTTATCATGGGACGGGTTTTCACCCCTCCACTTT.